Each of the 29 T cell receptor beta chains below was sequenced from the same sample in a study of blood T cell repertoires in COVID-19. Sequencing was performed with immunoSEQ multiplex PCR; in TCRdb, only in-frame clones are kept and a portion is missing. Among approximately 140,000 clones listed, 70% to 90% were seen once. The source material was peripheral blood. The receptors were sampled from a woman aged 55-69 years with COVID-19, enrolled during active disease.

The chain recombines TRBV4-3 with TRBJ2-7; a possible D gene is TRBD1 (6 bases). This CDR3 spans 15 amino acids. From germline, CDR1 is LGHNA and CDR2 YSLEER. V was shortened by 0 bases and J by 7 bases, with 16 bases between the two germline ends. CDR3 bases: TGCGCCAGCAGCCAAGATGACCGGCAGGGGAAAGAGCAGTACTTC. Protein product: CASSQDDRQGKEQYF.

CDR3 nucleotides: TGTGCCAGCAGCGCCCACGCGGAGGGAAGTCCCTATGGCTACACCTTC. This translates into CASSAHAEGSPYGYTF. J is TRBJ1-2 and V is TRBV9; unclear D gene. Germline V gives CDR1 SGDLS, CDR2 YYNGEE. V was trimmed by 3 bases and J by 4 bases, leaving 19 bases between them. This CDR3 has 16 amino acids.

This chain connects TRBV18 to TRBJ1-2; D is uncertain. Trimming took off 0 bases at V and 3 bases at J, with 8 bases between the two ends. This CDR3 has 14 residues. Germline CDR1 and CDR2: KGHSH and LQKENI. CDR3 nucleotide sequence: TGTGCCAGCTCACCACCAGAGGGTTACTATGGCTACACCTTC. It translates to CASSPPEGYYGYTF.

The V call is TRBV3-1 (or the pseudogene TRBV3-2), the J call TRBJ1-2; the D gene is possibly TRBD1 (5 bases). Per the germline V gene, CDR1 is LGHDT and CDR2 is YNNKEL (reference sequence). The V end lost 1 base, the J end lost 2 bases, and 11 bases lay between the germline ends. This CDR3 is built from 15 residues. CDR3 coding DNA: TGTGCCAGCAGCCAAGGCCCGGACACCAACTATGGCTACACCTTC. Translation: CASSQGPDTNYGYTF.

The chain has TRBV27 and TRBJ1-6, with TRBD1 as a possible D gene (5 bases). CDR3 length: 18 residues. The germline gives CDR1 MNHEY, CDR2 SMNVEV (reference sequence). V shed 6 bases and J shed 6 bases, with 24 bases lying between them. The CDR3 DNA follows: TGTGCCAGCAGCTATGAGATTCCTACAGGAACAGTTAATTCACCCCTCCACTTT. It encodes CASSYEIPTGTVNSPLHF.

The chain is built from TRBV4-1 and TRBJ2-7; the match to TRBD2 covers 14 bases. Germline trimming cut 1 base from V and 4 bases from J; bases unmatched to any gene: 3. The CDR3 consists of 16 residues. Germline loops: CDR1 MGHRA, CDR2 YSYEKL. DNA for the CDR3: TGCGCCAGCAGCCAAGGACTAGCGGGGGGGCCTTACGAGCAGTACTTC. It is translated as CASSQGLAGGPYEQYF.

CDR3 protein: CASSLDIPGYQPQHF. In nucleotides, the CDR3 is TGTGCCAGCAGCTTAGATATACCAGGATATCAGCCCCAGCATTTT. The chain is built from TRBV11-2 and TRBJ1-5; D uncertain. V dropped 0 bases and J dropped 5 bases, with 11 bases sitting between them. Germline-derived CDR1 and CDR2 are SGHAT and FQNNGV. The CDR3 is 15 amino acids.

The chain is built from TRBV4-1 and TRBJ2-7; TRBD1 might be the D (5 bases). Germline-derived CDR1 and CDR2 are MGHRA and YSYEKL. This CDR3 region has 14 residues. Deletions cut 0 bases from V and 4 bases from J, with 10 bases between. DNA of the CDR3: TGCGCCAGCAGCCAAGACCGACAGAAATACGAGCAGTACTTC. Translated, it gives CASSQDRQKYEQYF.

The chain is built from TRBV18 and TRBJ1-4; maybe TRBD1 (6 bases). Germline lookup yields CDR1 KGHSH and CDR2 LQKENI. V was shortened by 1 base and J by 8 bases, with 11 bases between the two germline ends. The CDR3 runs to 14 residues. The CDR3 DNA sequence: TGTGCCAGCTCACCACAGGGGGGGCGAGAAAAACTGTTTTTT. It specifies CASSPQGGREKLFF. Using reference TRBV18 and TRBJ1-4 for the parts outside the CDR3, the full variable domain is NAGVMQNPRHLVRRRGQEARLRCSPMKGHSHVYWYRQLPEEGLKFMVYLQKENIIDESGMPKERFSAEFPKEGPSILRIQQVVRGDSAAYFCASSPQGGREKLFFGSGTQLSVL.

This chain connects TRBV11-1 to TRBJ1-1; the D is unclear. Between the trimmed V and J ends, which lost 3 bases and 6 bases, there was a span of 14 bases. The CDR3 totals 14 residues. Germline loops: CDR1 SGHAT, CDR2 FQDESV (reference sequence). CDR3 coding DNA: TGTGCCAGCAGCTTGGGCCTCAATGACCCTGAAGCTTTCTTT. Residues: CASSLGLNDPEAFF.

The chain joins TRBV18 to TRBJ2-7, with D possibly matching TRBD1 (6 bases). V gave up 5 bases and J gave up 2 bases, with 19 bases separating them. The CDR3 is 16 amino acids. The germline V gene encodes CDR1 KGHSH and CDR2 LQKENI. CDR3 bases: TGTGCCAGCTCAGATTTATCGGGATCAGGGGCCTACGAGCAGTACTTC. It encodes CASSDLSGSGAYEQYF.

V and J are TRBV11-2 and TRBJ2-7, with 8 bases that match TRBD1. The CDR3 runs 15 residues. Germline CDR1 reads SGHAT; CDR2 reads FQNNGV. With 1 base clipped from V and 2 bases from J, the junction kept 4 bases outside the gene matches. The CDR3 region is CASSLAGTGPYEQYF. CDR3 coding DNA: TGTGCCAGCAGCTTAGCTGGGACAGGACCCTACGAGCAGTACTTC.

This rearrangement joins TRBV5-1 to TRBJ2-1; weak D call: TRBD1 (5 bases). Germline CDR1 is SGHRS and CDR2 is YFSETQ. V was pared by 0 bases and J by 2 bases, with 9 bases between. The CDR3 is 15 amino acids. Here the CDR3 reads CASSLAMTAYNEQFF. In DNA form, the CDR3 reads TGCGCCAGCAGCTTGGCCATGACAGCCTACAATGAGCAGTTCTTC.

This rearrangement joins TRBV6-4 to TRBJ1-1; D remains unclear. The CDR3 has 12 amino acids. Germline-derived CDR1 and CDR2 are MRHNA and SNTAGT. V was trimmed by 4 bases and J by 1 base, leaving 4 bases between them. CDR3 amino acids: CASSGRNTEAFF. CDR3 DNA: TGTGCCAGCAGTGGTAGGAACACTGAAGCTTTCTTT.

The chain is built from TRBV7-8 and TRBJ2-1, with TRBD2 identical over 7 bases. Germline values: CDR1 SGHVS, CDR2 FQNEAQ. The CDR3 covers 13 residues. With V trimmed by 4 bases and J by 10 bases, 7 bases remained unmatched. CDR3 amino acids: CASSSDSRGEQFF. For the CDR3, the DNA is TGTGCCAGCAGCTCCGACTCGCGGGGGGAGCAGTTCTTC.

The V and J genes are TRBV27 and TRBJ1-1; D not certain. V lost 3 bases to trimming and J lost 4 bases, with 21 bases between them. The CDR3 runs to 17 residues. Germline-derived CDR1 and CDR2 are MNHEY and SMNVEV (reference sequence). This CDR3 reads CASSLKDTPGIVTEAFF. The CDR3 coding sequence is TGTGCCAGCAGTTTGAAAGATACGCCGGGAATCGTCACTGAAGCTTTCTTT.

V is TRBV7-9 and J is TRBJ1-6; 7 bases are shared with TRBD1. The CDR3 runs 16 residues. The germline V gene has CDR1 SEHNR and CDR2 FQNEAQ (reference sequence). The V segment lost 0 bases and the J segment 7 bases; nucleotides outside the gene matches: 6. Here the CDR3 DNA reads TGTGCCAGCAGCTTAGCGGGTTCAGGGGGAAATTCACCCCTCCACTTT. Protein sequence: CASSLAGSGGNSPLHF. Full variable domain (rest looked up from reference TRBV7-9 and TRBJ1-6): DTGVSQNPRHKITKRGQNVTFRCDPISEHNRLYWYRQTLGQGPEFLTYFQNEAQLEKSRLLSDRFSAERPKGSFSTLEIQRTEQGDSAMYLCASSLAGSGGNSPLHFGNGTRLTVT.

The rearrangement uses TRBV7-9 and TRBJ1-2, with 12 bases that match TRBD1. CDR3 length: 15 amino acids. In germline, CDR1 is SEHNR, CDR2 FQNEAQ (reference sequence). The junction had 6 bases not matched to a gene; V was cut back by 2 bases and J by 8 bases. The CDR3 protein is CASSLSGQGAHGYTF. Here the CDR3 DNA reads TGTGCCAGCAGCTTATCGGGACAGGGGGCGCACGGCTACACCTTC.

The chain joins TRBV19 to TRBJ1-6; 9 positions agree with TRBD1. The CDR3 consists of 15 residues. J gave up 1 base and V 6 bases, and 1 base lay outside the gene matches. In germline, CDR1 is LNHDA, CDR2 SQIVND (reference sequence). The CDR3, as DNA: TGTGCCAGTAGGGACAGGGGTTCCTATAATTCACCCCTCCACTTT. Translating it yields CASRDRGSYNSPLHF.

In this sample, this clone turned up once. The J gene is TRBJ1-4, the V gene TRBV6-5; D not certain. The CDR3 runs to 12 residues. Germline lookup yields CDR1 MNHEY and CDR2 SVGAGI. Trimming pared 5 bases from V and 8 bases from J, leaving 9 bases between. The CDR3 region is CASSQPGEKLFF. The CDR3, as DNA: TGTGCCAGCAGTCAACCGGGGGAAAAACTGTTTTTT.

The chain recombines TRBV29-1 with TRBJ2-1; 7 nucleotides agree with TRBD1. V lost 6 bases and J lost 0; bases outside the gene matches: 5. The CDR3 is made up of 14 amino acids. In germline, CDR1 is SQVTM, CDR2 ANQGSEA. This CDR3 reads CSVLTGSSYNEQFF. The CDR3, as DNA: TGCAGCGTACTGACAGGGAGCTCCTACAATGAGCAGTTCTTC.

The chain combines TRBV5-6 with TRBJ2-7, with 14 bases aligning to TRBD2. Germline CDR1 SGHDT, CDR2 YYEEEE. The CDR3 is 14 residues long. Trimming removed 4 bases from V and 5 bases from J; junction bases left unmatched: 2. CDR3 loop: CASSGLAGGHEQYF. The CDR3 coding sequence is TGTGCCAGCAGCGGACTAGCGGGGGGCCACGAGCAGTACTTC.

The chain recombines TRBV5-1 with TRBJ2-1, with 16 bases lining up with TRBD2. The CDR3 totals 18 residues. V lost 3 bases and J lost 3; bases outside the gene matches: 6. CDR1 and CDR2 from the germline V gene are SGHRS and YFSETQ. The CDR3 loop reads CASSSAGTSGGDYNEQFF. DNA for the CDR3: TGCGCCAGCAGCTCCGCCGGGACTAGCGGGGGGGACTACAATGAGCAGTTCTTC.

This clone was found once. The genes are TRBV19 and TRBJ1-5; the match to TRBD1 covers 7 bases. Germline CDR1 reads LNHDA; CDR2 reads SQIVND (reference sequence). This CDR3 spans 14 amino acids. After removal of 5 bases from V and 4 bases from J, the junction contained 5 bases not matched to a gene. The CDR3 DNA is TGTGCCAGTAGTCCCGCGGACAGGAATCAGCCCCAGCATTTT. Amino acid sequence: CASSPADRNQPQHF.

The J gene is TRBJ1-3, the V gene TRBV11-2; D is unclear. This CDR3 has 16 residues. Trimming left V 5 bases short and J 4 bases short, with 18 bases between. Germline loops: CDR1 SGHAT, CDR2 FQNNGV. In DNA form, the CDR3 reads TGTGCCAGCAGCCGCGGGCGGGCGGTTCTGGGAAACACCATATATTTT. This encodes CASSRGRAVLGNTIYF.

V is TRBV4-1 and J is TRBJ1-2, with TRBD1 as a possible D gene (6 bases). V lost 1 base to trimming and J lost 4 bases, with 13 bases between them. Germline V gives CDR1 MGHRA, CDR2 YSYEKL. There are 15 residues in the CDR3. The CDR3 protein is CASSQAWTALYGYTF. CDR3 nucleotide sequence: TGCGCCAGCAGCCAAGCTTGGACAGCCCTCTATGGCTACACCTTC.

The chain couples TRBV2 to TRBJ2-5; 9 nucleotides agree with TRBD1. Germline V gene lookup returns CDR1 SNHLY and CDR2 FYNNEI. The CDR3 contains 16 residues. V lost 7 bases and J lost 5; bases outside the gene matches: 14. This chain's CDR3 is CASTPLPGQGEETQYF. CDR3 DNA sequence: TGTGCCAGCACCCCCCTCCCGGGACAGGGCGAGGAGACCCAGTACTTC.

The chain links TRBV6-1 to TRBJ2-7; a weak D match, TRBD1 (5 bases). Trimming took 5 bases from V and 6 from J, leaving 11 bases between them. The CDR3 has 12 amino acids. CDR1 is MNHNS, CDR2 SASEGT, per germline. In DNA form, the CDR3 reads TGTGCCAGCAGTCCACAGGTGATCGAGCAGTACTTC. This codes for CASSPQVIEQYF.

CDR3 DNA sequence: TGTGCCAGCAGCGTAGGAGGTACGGGCTACACCTTC. This sequence encodes CASSVGGTGYTF. This sequence joins TRBV9 and TRBJ1-2; D not certain. Germline V gene data show CDR1 as SGDLS and CDR2 as YYNGEE. The CDR3 totals 12 residues. The V and J ends lost 0 bases and 8 bases respectively, with 8 bases between them. The complete variable domain, with remaining parts taken from reference TRBV9 and TRBJ1-2, reads DSGVTQTPKHLITATGQRVTLRCSPRSGDLSVYWYQQSLDQGLQFLIQYYNGEERAKGNILERFSAQQFPDLHSELNLSSLELGDSALYFCASSVGGTGYTFGSGTRLTVV.